The clone carrying this T cell receptor beta chain was counted only a few times. Its cognate antigen is unknown. The CDR3 has 18 residues. The ends lost 6 bases at V and 1 base at J; junction bases unmatched: 14. Unique molecular identifiers were incorporated when the TCRbeta library was constructed. TCRdb reprocessed the PCR reads via MiXCR and lists one record per CDR3 protein. The top ten clones hold roughly a fifth of a sample with 84,000 or so distinct CDR3 sequences, around 15% of them seen once. This sample was taken from a study of T-cell reconstitution after alpha-beta-depleted transplantation in children. Overall study findings and caveats: Elevated TCRbeta diversity at day 60 was traced, in some patients, to surviving recipient T cells and thymic progenitors.

The rearrangement links TRBV12-3 or TRBV12-4 to TRBJ1-5; TRBD1 agrees at 8 bases. This sequence originates from a male patient aged 2-15 years who had a stem cell transplant for acute lymphoblastic leukemia, so the T cells may come from the graft donor. Material: PBMCs, mostly from graft donor cells, obtained 180 days after TCRalphabeta/CD19-depleted stem cell transplant. Here the CDR3 DNA reads TGTGCCAGCAGCCAACAACCCGCCGGGACAGGAAGCAATCAGCCCCAGCATTTT. As protein: CASSQQPAGTGSNQPQHF.